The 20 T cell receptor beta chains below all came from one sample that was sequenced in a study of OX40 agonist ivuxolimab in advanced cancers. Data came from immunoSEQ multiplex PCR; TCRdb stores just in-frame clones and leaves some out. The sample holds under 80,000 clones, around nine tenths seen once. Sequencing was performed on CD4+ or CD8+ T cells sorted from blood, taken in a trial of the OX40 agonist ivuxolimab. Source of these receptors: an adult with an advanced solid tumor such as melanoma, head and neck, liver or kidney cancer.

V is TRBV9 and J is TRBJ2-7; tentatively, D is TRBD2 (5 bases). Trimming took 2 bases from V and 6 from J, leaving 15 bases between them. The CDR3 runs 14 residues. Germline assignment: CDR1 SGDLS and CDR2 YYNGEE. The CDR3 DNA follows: TGTGCCAGCAGCGTTGACGGGATCCTCGGCGAGCAGTACTTC. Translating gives CASSVDGILGEQYF.

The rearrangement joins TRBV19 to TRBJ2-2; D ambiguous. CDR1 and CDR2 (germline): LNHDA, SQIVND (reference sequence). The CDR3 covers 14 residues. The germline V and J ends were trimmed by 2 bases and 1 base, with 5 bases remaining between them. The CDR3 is CASSILRNTGELFF. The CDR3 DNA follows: TGTGCCAGTAGTATACTGCGGAACACCGGGGAGCTGTTTTTT.

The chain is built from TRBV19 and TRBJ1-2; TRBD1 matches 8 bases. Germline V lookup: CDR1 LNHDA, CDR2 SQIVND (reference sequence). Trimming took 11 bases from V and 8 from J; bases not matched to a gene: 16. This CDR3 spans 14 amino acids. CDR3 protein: CAGHGRTGPFGYTF. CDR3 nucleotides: TGTGCCGGACATGGGAGGACAGGGCCCTTCGGCTACACCTTC.

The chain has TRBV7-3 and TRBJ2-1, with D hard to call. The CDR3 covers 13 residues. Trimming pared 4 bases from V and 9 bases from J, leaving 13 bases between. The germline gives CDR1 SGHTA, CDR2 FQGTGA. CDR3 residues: CASSSGNLGEQFF. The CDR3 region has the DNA TGTGCCAGCAGCTCTGGGAACTTGGGTGAGCAGTTCTTC.

The CDR3 here is CASSVEETQYF. CDR3 nucleotide sequence: TGTGCCAGCAGCGTTGAAGAGACCCAGTACTTC. V usage is TRBV7-2 and J usage is TRBJ2-5; D uncertain. Per the germline V gene, CDR1 is SGHTA and CDR2 is FQGNSA. This CDR3 contains 11 residues. V dropped 5 bases and J dropped 3 bases, with 4 bases sitting between them.

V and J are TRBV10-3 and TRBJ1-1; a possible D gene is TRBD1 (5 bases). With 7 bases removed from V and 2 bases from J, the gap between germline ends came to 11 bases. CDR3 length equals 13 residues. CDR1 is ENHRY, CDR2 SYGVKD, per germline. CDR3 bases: TGTGCCATCACAATGACAGCCAACACTGAAGCTTTCTTT. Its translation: CAITMTANTEAFF.

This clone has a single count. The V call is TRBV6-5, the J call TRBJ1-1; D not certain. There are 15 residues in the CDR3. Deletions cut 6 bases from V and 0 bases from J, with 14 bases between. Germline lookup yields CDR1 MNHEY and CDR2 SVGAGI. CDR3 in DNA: TGTGCCAGCAGCCCCCGAGCGGGCCTGAACACTGAAGCTTTCTTT. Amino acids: CASSPRAGLNTEAFF.

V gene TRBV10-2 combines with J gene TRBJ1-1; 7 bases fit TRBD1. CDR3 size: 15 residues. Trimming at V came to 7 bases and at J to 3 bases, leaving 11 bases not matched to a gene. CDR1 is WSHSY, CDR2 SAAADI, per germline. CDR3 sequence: CASKEGAGPHTEAFF. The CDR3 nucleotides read TGCGCCAGCAAAGAGGGGGCTGGGCCCCACACTGAAGCTTTCTTT.

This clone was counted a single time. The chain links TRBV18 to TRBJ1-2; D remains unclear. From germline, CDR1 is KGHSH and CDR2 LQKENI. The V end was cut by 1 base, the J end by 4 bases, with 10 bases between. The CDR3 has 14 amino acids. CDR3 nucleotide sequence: TGTGCCAGCTCACCACAACACAAAGGCTATGGCTACACCTTC. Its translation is CASSPQHKGYGYTF.

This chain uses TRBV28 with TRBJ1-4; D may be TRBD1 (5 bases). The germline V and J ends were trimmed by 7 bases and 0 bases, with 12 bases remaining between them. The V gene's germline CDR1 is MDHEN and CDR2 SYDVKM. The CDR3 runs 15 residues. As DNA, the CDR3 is TGTGCCAGCACTACCGACAGTGCAACTAATGAAAAACTGTTTTTT. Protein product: CASTTDSATNEKLFF.

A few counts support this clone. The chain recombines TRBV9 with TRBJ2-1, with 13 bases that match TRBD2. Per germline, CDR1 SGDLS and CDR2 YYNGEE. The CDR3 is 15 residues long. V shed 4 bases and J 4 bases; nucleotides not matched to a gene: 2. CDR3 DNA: TGTGCCAGCAGCCCGACTAGCGGGGGGTACAATGAGCAGTTCTTC. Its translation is CASSPTSGGYNEQFF.

CDR3 sequence reads: CASSSPFTGGAKETQYF. For the CDR3, the DNA is TGTGCCAGCAGTTCCCCTTTCACAGGGGGCGCGAAAGAGACCCAGTACTTC. This chain connects TRBV28 to TRBJ2-5; TRBD1 aligns across 9 bases. The CDR3 has 17 residues. Germline trimming cut 4 bases from V and 3 bases from J; bases unmatched to any gene: 12. CDR1 and CDR2 (germline): MDHEN, SYDVKM.

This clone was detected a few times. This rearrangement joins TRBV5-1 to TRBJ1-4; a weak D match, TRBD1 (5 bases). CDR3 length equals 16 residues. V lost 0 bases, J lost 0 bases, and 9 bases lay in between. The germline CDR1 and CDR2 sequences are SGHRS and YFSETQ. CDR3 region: CASSLVGTATNEKLFF. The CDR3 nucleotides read TGCGCCAGCAGCTTGGTTGGGACTGCAACTAATGAAAAACTGTTTTTT.

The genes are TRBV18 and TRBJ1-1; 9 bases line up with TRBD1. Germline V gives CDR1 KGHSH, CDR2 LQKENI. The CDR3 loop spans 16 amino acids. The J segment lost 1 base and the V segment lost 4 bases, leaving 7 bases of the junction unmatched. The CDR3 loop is CASSRGQGNWNTEAFF. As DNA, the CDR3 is TGTGCCAGCTCACGGGGACAGGGAAATTGGAACACTGAAGCTTTCTTT.

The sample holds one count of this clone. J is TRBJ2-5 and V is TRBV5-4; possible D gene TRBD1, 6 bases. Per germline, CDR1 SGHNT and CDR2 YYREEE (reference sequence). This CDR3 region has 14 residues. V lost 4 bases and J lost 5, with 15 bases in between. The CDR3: CASSNLQGYETQYF. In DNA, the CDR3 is TGTGCCAGCAGCAACCTACAGGGTTACGAGACCCAGTACTTC.

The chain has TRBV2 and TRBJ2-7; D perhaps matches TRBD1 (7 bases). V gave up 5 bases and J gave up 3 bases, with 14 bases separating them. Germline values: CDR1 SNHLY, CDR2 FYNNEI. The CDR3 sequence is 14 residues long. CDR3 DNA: TGTGCCAGCAGTCCAGACAGGGAGGTCTACGAGCAGTACTTC. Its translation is CASSPDREVYEQYF.

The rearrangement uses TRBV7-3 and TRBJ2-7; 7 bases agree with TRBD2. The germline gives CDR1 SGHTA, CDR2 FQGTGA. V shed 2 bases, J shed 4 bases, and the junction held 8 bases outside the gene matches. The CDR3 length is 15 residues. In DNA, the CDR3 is TGTGCCAGCAGCTTAGGGCTAGCGGACGGATACGAGCAGTACTTC. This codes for CASSLGLADGYEQYF.

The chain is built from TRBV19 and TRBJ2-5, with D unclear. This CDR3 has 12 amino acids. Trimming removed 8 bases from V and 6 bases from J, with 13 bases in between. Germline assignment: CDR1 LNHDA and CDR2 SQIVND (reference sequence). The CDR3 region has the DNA TGTGCCAGTGGAGATACGCTTCAGACCCAGTACTTC. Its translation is CASGDTLQTQYF.

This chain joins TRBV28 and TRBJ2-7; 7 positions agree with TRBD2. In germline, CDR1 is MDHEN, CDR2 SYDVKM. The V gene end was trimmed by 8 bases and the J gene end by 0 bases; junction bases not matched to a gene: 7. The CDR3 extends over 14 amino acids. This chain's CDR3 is CASGRASRSYEQYF. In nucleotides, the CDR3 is TGTGCCAGCGGGAGGGCGTCTCGCTCCTACGAGCAGTACTTC.

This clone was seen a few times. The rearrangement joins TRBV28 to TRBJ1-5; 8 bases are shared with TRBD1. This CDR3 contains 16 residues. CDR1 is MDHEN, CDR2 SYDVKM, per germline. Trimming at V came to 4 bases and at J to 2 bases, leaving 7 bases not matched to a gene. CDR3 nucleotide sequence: TGTGCCAGCAGTTCTCTCGACAGGGGCGGCAATCAGCCCCAGCATTTT. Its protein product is CASSSLDRGGNQPQHF.